This T cell receptor (beta chain) was documented in a study of OX40 agonist ivuxolimab in advanced cancers. Study-wide context: The group had a mean age of 60 years, ranged from roughly 20 to 79, and was 80% to 90% male. Partial responses were achieved by three patients: one hepatocellular carcinoma, two cutaneous melanoma.

TCRdb's table, derived via immunoSEQ multiplex PCR, lists solely in-frame clones and lacks some. The profile shows about 83,000 clones, roughly 84% of them singletons. Germline V lookup: CDR1 SGHRS, CDR2 YFSETQ. The CDR3 totals 15 residues. V trimming: 7 bases; J trimming: 5 bases; junction bases outside the gene matches: 10. Only one count was recorded for this clone. Its antigen is as yet unknown. Study-level points and caveats: Expanded clones tended on average to be more numerous among CD8+ T cells than CD4+.

Sequenced here: CD4+ or CD8+ T cells sorted from blood, sampled in a trial of the OX40 agonist ivuxolimab. The TCR was taken from an adult with an advanced solid tumor such as melanoma, head and neck, liver or kidney cancer. The chain combines TRBV5-1 with TRBJ1-4; 8 bases align to TRBD1. CDR3 in amino acids: CASGLRTGTNEKLFF. The CDR3 DNA is TGCGCCAGCGGGCTGCGGACAGGGACCAATGAAAAACTGTTTTTT.